This section outlines one T cell receptor beta chain sequence together with its context. The data originate from a study of blood T cell repertoires in COVID-19. Whole-study context: Italy, Spain and the United States were the sources of the convalescent and acute COVID-19 samples. The analysed material was cDNA or gDNA that came from T cells, B-cell-depleted T cells, or PBMCs.

The CDR3 consists of 15 residues. Trimming took off 2 bases at V and 4 bases at J, with 13 bases between the two ends. The germline gives CDR1 SGDLS, CDR2 YYNGEE. Authors' methods: Estimates of nucleated cell counts were drawn from the amplification of reference gene primers. Assay used: immunoSEQ multiplex PCR; TCRdb lists only in-frame clones, some missing. V and J calls plus clone size are reproduced from that table; the DNA served to infer D and trimming. The data show 160,000 or so clones, with over 75% seen just once and roughly 15% held by the top ten. Sequenced material: peripheral blood. This clonotype was obtained from a middle-aged woman with acute or convalescent COVID-19. The chain combines TRBV9 with TRBJ1-5; a possible D gene is TRBD1 (6 bases). The chain's CDR3 is CASSVGDTNNQPQHF. The CDR3 DNA follows: TGTGCCAGCAGCGTTGGGGACACCAATAATCAGCCCCAGCATTTT.